Following are 32 T cell receptor beta chains from one sample sequenced in a study of Ad26.COV2.S vaccination and SARS-CoV-2 variants. Treatment described: over 15 received Ad26.COV2.S at low or high dose, single or two shots; about 5 received placebo; per-sample allocation not given. Day 63 after the first injection of vaccine or placebo was the sampling time. Assay: immunoSEQ multiplex PCR; the TCRdb copy retains only in-frame clones and omits some. The table records approximately 480,000 clones, around 88% of them present only once. Sample: peripheral blood, taken in a trial of Ad26.COV2.S vaccine versus placebo. Receptors were obtained from a person between 18 and 60 years old who received the Ad26.COV2.S COVID-19 vaccine or a placebo.

The rearrangement uses TRBV5-1 and TRBJ2-2, with TRBD2 identical over 13 bases. The germline V gene encodes CDR1 SGHRS and CDR2 YFSETQ. This CDR3 contains 17 residues. Trimming took 2 bases from V and 0 from J; bases not matched to a gene: 1. The CDR3, as DNA: TGCGCCAGCAGCTTACTAGCGGGAGGGCCGAACACCGGGGAGCTGTTTTTT. It yields the protein CASSLLAGGPNTGELFF.

The rearrangement links TRBV19 to TRBJ1-2; 7 nucleotides align to TRBD1. The V gene's germline CDR1 is LNHDA and CDR2 SQIVND (reference sequence). CDR3 length: 14 residues. The V and J ends lost 6 bases and 4 bases, in that order; junction bases with no gene match: 8. The CDR3, as DNA: TGTGCCAGTAGAGTGACAGGGATTTCCTATGGCTACACCTTC. It encodes CASRVTGISYGYTF.

The chain carries TRBV19 and TRBJ2-2, with D possibly TRBD1 on 5 matching bases. Germline CDR1 is LNHDA and CDR2 is SQIVND (reference sequence). This CDR3 contains 15 residues. Trimming stripped 2 bases from V and 2 bases from J, with 9 bases between. As DNA, the CDR3 is TGTGCCAGTAGTATAATAGGGGCCAACACCGGGGAGCTGTTTTTT. It translates to CASSIIGANTGELFF.

The chain links TRBV24-1 to TRBJ1-5; D not resolved. The germline V gene encodes CDR1 KGHDR and CDR2 SFDVKD. V shed 3 bases and J shed 7 bases, with 9 bases lying between them. The CDR3 is 13 residues long. The CDR3: CATSDTGDQPQHF. The CDR3, as DNA: TGTGCCACCAGTGATACCGGAGACCAGCCCCAGCATTTT.

The chain couples TRBV7-3 to TRBJ1-5; the D is unclear. The CDR3 has 16 amino acids. V dropped 4 bases and J dropped 8 bases, with 21 bases sitting between them. Germline V CDR1 and CDR2: SGHTA, FQGTGA. CDR3 in amino acids: CASSSKKTRWLEPQHF. The CDR3 DNA is TGTGCCAGCAGCTCGAAAAAGACTCGCTGGTTGGAGCCCCAGCATTTT.

The chain carries TRBV19 and TRBJ2-1, with 12 bases fitting TRBD2. Germline assignment: CDR1 LNHDA and CDR2 SQIVND (reference sequence). The V segment lost 5 bases and the J segment 8 bases; nucleotides outside the gene matches: 4. CDR3 length: 14 residues. CDR3 protein: CASSPSGREDEQFF. The CDR3 nucleotides read TGTGCCAGTAGTCCTAGCGGGAGGGAGGATGAGCAGTTCTTC. The complete variable domain, with remaining parts taken from reference TRBV19 and TRBJ2-1, reads DGGITQSPKYLFRKEGQNVTLSCEQNLNHDAMYWYRQDPGQGLRLIYYSQIVNDFQKGDIAEGYSVSREKKESFPLTVTSAQKNPTAFYLCASSPSGREDEQFFGPGTRLTVL.

This chain uses TRBV7-3 with TRBJ2-2; TRBD1 might be the D (6 bases). V was trimmed by 5 bases and J by 8 bases, leaving 15 bases between them. CDR1 is SGHTA, CDR2 FQGTGA, per germline. The CDR3 sequence is 14 residues long. CDR3: CASSRDRIRGELFF. The CDR3 DNA sequence: TGTGCCAGCAGCCGAGACAGGATCAGAGGGGAGCTGTTTTTT. The variable domain in full, with the rest retrieved from reference TRBV7-3 and TRBJ2-2, is GAGVSQTPSNKVTEKGKYVELRCDPISGHTALYWYRQSLGQGPEFLIYFQGTGAADDSGLPNDRFFAVRPEGSVSTLKIQRTERGDSAVYLCASSRDRIRGELFFGEGSRLTVL.

V is TRBV9 and J is TRBJ1-1, with 12 bases identical to TRBD1. CDR1 SGDLS and CDR2 YYNGEE come from the germline V gene. The CDR3 runs to 14 residues. J gave up 5 bases and V 2 bases, and 1 base lay outside the gene matches. The CDR3 sequence: CASSVGQGATEAFF. CDR3 nucleotide sequence: TGTGCCAGCAGCGTGGGACAGGGGGCAACTGAAGCTTTCTTT.

This sequence joins TRBV19 and TRBJ1-2; 8 bases are shared with TRBD1. Germline-derived CDR1 and CDR2 are LNHDA and SQIVND (reference sequence). This CDR3 spans 14 amino acids. With V trimmed by 1 base and J by 8 bases, 6 bases remained unmatched. The CDR3 DNA follows: TGTGCCAGTAGTATAGCCGGACAGGGATACGGCTACACCTTC. Encoded protein: CASSIAGQGYGYTF.

The chain links TRBV5-1 to TRBJ2-2, with D perhaps given as TRBD1 or TRBD2 (5 bases each). In germline, CDR1 is SGHRS, CDR2 YFSETQ. The V and J ends lost 4 bases and 4 bases respectively, with 17 bases between them. The CDR3 is made up of 16 amino acids. Written as DNA, the CDR3 is TGCGCCAGCAGCCCCAGGGCCGGGACGAGCACCGGGGAGCTGTTTTTT. It specifies CASSPRAGTSTGELFF.

The chain employs TRBV30 and TRBJ1-3; D not resolved. This CDR3 has 14 residues. With 7 bases removed from V and 0 bases from J, the gap between germline ends came to 13 bases. Germline assignment: CDR1 GTSNPN and CDR2 SVGIG (reference sequence). Written as DNA, the CDR3 is TGTGCCTTACAATACAGCTCCTCTGGAAACACCATATATTTT. This translates into CALQYSSSGNTIYF. The whole variable domain, remainder taken from reference TRBV30 and TRBJ1-3, is SQTIHQWPATLVQPVGSPLSLECTVEGTSNPNLYWYRQAAGRGLQLLFYSVGIGQISSEVPQNLSASRPQDRQFILSSKKLLLSDSGFYLCALQYSSSGNTIYFGEGSWLTVV.

The chain links TRBV6-2 or TRBV6-3 to TRBJ2-3, with D hard to call. V dropped 5 bases and J dropped 4 bases, with 13 bases sitting between them. The CDR3 covers 14 residues. The V gene's germline CDR1 is MNHEY and CDR2 SVGEGT. CDR3 DNA sequence: TGTGCCAGCAGTCACCTTATGAGCGCAGATACGCAGTATTTT. This sequence encodes CASSHLMSADTQYF.

J is TRBJ2-2 and V is TRBV24-1; 14 bases are shared with TRBD2. Losses at the gene ends were 7 bases for V and 5 bases for J; bases not matched to a gene: 11. This CDR3 contains 18 residues. The V gene's germline CDR1 is KGHDR and CDR2 SFDVKD. The CDR3 sequence: CATRGLAGAKGGTGELFF. CDR3 nucleotides: TGTGCCACCAGGGGACTAGCGGGAGCGAAAGGCGGGACCGGGGAGCTGTTTTTT.

This chain joins TRBV5-1 and TRBJ2-2, with TRBD2 identical over 11 bases. V lost 1 base to trimming and J lost 3 bases; unmatched junction nucleotides: 5. The CDR3 is 17 amino acids. CDR1 SGHRS and CDR2 YFSETQ come from the germline V gene. The CDR3 here is CASSLRPGLADTGELFF. The CDR3 DNA reads as TGCGCCAGCAGCTTGAGACCGGGACTAGCGGACACCGGGGAGCTGTTTTTT.

This chain links TRBV6-6 with TRBJ2-7; D remains unclear. Trimming removed 6 bases from V and 4 bases from J, with 7 bases in between. The germline CDR1 and CDR2 sequences are MNHNY and SVGAGI (reference sequence). The CDR3 is made up of 11 amino acids. The CDR3 DNA is TGTGCCAGCAGGCTTTCGTACGAGCAGTACTTC. This encodes CASRLSYEQYF.

The rearrangement joins TRBV5-4 to TRBJ2-5; 14 positions match TRBD2. Germline loops: CDR1 SGHNT, CDR2 YYREEE (reference sequence). The V gene end was trimmed by 3 bases and the J gene end by 5 bases; junction bases not matched to a gene: 9. The length of the CDR3 is 17 residues. The CDR3 spells CASSSPTSGRALETQYF. The DNA of the CDR3 is TGTGCCAGCAGCTCCCCGACTAGCGGGAGGGCCTTGGAGACCCAGTACTTC.

J is TRBJ2-1 and V is TRBV19, with TRBD2 identical over 9 bases. V lost 4 bases, J lost 0 bases, and 10 bases stayed unmatched. CDR1 and CDR2 (germline): LNHDA, SQIVND (reference sequence). This CDR3 region has 18 residues. The CDR3 coding sequence is TGTGCCAGTAGTACTAGACTAGCGGAGGTGGGCTCCTACAATGAGCAGTTCTTC. Translated, it gives CASSTRLAEVGSYNEQFF.

The V and J genes are TRBV7-9 and TRBJ2-7; 9 nucleotides agree with TRBD1. The CDR3 has 14 amino acids. Germline V lookup: CDR1 SEHNR, CDR2 FQNEAQ (reference sequence). With V trimmed by 4 bases and J by 0 bases, 1 base remained unmatched. As DNA, the CDR3 is TGTGCCAGCAGCTCGGGACAGGGCTCCTACGAGCAGTACTTC. This translates into CASSSGQGSYEQYF. Based on the CDR3 plus reference TRBV7-9 and TRBJ2-7, the full variable domain is DTGVSQNPRHKITKRGQNVTFRCDPISEHNRLYWYRQTLGQGPEFLTYFQNEAQLEKSRLLSDRFSAERPKGSFSTLEIQRTEQGDSAMYLCASSSGQGSYEQYFGPGTRLTVT.

The V gene is TRBV5-1, the J gene TRBJ1-1; perhaps TRBD1 as D (6 bases). Germline CDR1 SGHRS, CDR2 YFSETQ. V was pared by 5 bases and J by 4 bases, with 15 bases between. The length of the CDR3 is 14 residues. The CDR3 loop reads CASSSTGMGTEAFF. The CDR3 DNA is TGCGCCAGCAGTTCCACAGGGATGGGCACTGAAGCTTTCTTT.

This clone was seen more than once but under ten times. This sequence joins TRBV11-2 and TRBJ2-6; tentative D call: TRBD1 (7 bases). Germline CDR1 and CDR2: SGHAT and FQNNGV. V lost 3 bases, J lost 2 bases, and 8 bases lay in between. This CDR3 is 15 amino acids long. CDR3: CASSFRGAGANVLTF. CDR3 bases: TGTGCCAGCAGCTTCAGGGGGGCTGGGGCCAACGTCCTGACTTTC.

The V gene is TRBV19, the J gene TRBJ1-5; 8 bases are a match to TRBD1. J gave up 0 bases and V 3 bases, and 7 bases lay outside the gene matches. CDR3 size: 17 residues. The germline gives CDR1 LNHDA, CDR2 SQIVND (reference sequence). The CDR3 reads CASSIGTGKYSNQPQHF. DNA of the CDR3: TGTGCCAGTAGTATCGGGACAGGCAAATATAGCAATCAGCCCCAGCATTTT.

This chain uses TRBV5-4 with TRBJ2-5, with D possibly matching TRBD2 (6 bases). Trimming stripped 3 bases from V and 5 bases from J, with 17 bases between. This CDR3 is 15 amino acids long. The germline gives CDR1 SGHNT, CDR2 YYREEE (reference sequence). The CDR3 loop is CASSSARVRGETQYF. CDR3 in DNA: TGTGCCAGCAGCTCAGCCAGGGTTCGGGGGGAGACCCAGTACTTC.

The V gene is TRBV5-1, the J gene TRBJ1-2, with a possible D match to TRBD1 (5 bases). The CDR3 totals 20 residues. Trimming cost V 3 bases and J 2 bases, with 29 bases left between them. In germline, CDR1 is SGHRS, CDR2 YFSETQ. CDR3 DNA sequence: TGCGCCAGCAGCTCGCTGGCAGGGTTGGGCTCAGGCGGATTCAACTATGGCTACACCTTC. Protein product: CASSSLAGLGSGGFNYGYTF.

The J gene is TRBJ2-2, the V gene TRBV11-2; D is uncertain. Germline V gene data show CDR1 as SGHAT and CDR2 as FQNNGV. With 5 bases removed from V and 1 base from J, the gap between germline ends came to 14 bases. The CDR3 is made up of 16 amino acids. The CDR3 spells CASSPGRKENTGELFF. The CDR3 region has the DNA TGTGCCAGCAGCCCAGGACGAAAAGAGAACACCGGGGAGCTGTTTTTT. The variable domain in full, with the rest retrieved from reference TRBV11-2 and TRBJ2-2, is EAGVAQSPRYKIIEKRQSVAFWCNPISGHATLYWYQQILGQGPKLLIQFQNNGVVDDSQLPKDRFSAERLKGVDSTLKIQPAKLEDSAVYLCASSPGRKENTGELFFGEGSRLTVL.

The chain carries TRBV6-1 and TRBJ1-2, with a weak D call TRBD1 (5 bases). The germline V and J ends were trimmed by 3 bases and 4 bases, with 15 bases remaining between them. The CDR3 contains 15 residues. CDR1 and CDR2 (germline): MNHNS, SASEGT. CDR3 nucleotide sequence: TGTGCCAGCAGTGACCTAGGGGCCGGCGGCTATGGCTACACCTTC. Translation gives CASSDLGAGGYGYTF.

This chain links TRBV19 with TRBJ2-3; D uncertain. The germline CDR1 and CDR2 sequences are LNHDA and SQIVND (reference sequence). CDR3 length equals 14 residues. Trimming left V 7 bases short and J 5 bases short, with 16 bases between. For the CDR3, the DNA is TGTGCCAGTACCGGGTCACTCGGTGTAGATACGCAGTATTTT. It translates to CASTGSLGVDTQYF.

The CDR3 nucleotides are TGCGCCAGCAGCTCCCGGGGAAGGCGGATGAACACTGAAGCTTTCTTT. Amino acid sequence: CASSSRGRRMNTEAFF. The gene calls are TRBV5-1 and TRBJ1-1; D is ambiguous. The CDR3 contains 16 residues. V was cut by 3 bases and J by 0 bases, with 15 bases left in between. Germline V gene lookup returns CDR1 SGHRS and CDR2 YFSETQ.

The chain recombines TRBV10-3 with TRBJ1-3, with D tentatively TRBD1 (5 bases). The CDR3 is 14 amino acids. The germline gives CDR1 ENHRY, CDR2 SYGVKD. V gave up 4 bases and J gave up 5 bases, with 12 bases separating them. The CDR3 protein is CAISGHGGRNTIYF. For the CDR3, the DNA is TGTGCCATCAGTGGCCACGGGGGAAGAAACACCATATATTTT.

The chain couples TRBV23-1 to TRBJ2-6; D is perhaps TRBD1 (6 bases). TRBV23-1 qualifies as an ORF whose function is uncertain. V gave up 6 bases and J gave up 0 bases, with 15 bases separating them. The CDR3 sequence is 17 residues long. The CDR3 sequence is CASSPDRSLSGANVLTF. Here the CDR3 DNA reads TGCGCCAGCAGCCCGGACAGATCCCTCTCTGGGGCCAACGTCCTGACTTTC.

The rearrangement uses TRBV6-2 or TRBV6-3 and TRBJ1-1; D unclear. Germline V CDR1 and CDR2: MNHEY, SVGEGT. V lost 6 bases and J lost 3, with 17 bases in between. The CDR3 sequence is 15 residues long. The CDR3 spells CASSSGIEAYTEAFF. In DNA form, the CDR3 reads TGTGCCAGCAGCTCGGGGATCGAGGCTTACACTGAAGCTTTCTTT.

In this sample, this clone turned up once. The gene calls are TRBV5-1 and TRBJ1-1; D is perhaps TRBD1 (5 bases). Germline-derived CDR1 and CDR2 are SGHRS and YFSETQ. V dropped 5 bases and J dropped 1 base, with 12 bases sitting between them. This CDR3 spans 14 amino acids. Here the CDR3 reads CASRPTDRNTEAFF. The CDR3 DNA sequence: TGCGCCAGCAGACCCACCGACAGGAACACTGAAGCTTTCTTT.

The chain carries TRBV9 and TRBJ2-1; 11 nucleotides agree with TRBD2. The CDR3 runs 15 residues. Germline V gene sequence: CDR1 SGDLS, CDR2 YYNGEE. The J segment lost 5 bases and the V segment lost 5 bases, leaving 6 bases of the junction unmatched. The CDR3 nucleotides read TGTGCCAGCAGTCAATATAGCGGGAGGGACAATGAGCAGTTCTTC. This encodes CASSQYSGRDNEQFF.